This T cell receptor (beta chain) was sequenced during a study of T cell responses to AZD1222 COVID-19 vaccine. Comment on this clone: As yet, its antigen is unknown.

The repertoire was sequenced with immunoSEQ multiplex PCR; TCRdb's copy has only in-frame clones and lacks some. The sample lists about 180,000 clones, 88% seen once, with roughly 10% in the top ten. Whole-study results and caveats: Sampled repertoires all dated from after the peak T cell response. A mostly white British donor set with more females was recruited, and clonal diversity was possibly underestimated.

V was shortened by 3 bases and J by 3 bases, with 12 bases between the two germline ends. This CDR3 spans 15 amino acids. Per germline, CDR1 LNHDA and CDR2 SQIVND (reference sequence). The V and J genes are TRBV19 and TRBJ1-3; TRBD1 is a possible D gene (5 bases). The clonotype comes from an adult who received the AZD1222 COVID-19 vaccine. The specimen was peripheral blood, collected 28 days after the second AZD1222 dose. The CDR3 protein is CASSIEGRLGNTIYF. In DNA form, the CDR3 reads TGTGCCAGTAGTATTGAGGGGCGTCTTGGAAACACCATATATTTT.